This TCR beta chain was profiled in a study of blood T cell repertoires in COVID-19. Germline V CDR1 and CDR2: KGHDR, SFDVKD. The CDR3 has 13 amino acids. V lost 9 bases, J lost 4 bases, and 4 bases stayed unmatched. Original methodology: Estimation of nucleated cell counts relied on the amplification of reference gene primers. Assay used: immunoSEQ multiplex PCR; TCRdb lists only in-frame clones, some missing. V and J calls and clone size are copied from that table; D and trimming were computed from the DNA. The repertoire holds about 44,000 clones, with 92% as singletons. The clonotype comes from a human donor in a cohort sampled during active COVID-19. The V and J genes are TRBV24-1 and TRBJ1-1; the match to TRBD1 covers 10 bases. Sequenced sample: peripheral blood. DNA of the CDR3: TGTGCCACCCGGGGACAGGGGCTCACTGAAGCTTTCTTT. It encodes CATRGQGLTEAFF.